This T cell receptor beta chain emerged from a study of blood T cells in healthy people across ages. Study-wide context: About one barcoded beta molecule per two T cells was the capture yield of template switching.

As to this clonotype: Its antigen is currently unknown.

Study-wide points: No conclusive comparison of naive versus antigen-experienced cells was possible with unsorted PBMCs.

V gave up 1 base and J gave up 0 bases, with 16 bases separating them. Germline V lookup: CDR1 SEHNR, CDR2 FQNEAQ (reference sequence). The CDR3 has 17 amino acids. Using a J-beta primer mix together with a sample-barcoded 5' primer, a second PCR was run for roughly 6 to 12 cycles. TCRdb called the 5' RACE reads again in MiXCR, with one record for every CDR3 protein. In the table there are 550,000 to 650,000 distinct CDR3 sequences, 25% to 35% of which are singletons. Healthy individuals of Caucasian origin from Russia, aged 6 to 90, served as donors. A further study also used this sample, focusing on T cells of mothers and their children. From that paper: Reverse transcription into cDNA received all extracted RNA, at roughly 1.6 ug per 15 ul.

The sample consisted of blood. The clonotype was recovered from a boy aged 2-15 years in good health. The chain uses TRBV7-9 and TRBJ2-7; D gene unclear. CDR3 nucleotide sequence: TGTGCCAGCAGCTTAGGAATACTTATTGGCGGCTCCTACGAGCAGTACTTC. Translated: CASSLGILIGGSYEQYF.